These 29 T cell receptor beta chains share one sample of origin, sequenced in a study of T cell changes during pregnancy in multiple sclerosis (dated by TCRdb to 2018 to 2020). Library preparation employed the immunoSEQ multiplex PCR assay. The table comes from immuneACCESS by way of TCRdb, which keeps in-frame sequences with V and J called. Part of the clones is missing from these tables; in studies checked, under half for an unresolved V gene and the rest for unknown reasons. The sample yields approximately 110,000 clones; about 89% were counted once. The ten largest account for about 3.2% of the sample. Sequences were derived from peripheral blood, sampled after pregnancy. Receptors were obtained from a female donor with multiple sclerosis, enrolled in a pregnancy study.

This clone was picked up one time. This rearrangement joins TRBV10-2 to TRBJ1-3; no definite D call. Trimming removed 3 bases from V and 3 bases from J, with 3 bases in between. The CDR3 runs 12 residues. Germline CDR1 and CDR2: WSHSY and SAAADI. The CDR3 nucleotides read TGCGCCAGCAGTGACGGTGGAAACACCATATATTTT. It specifies CASSDGGNTIYF.

This chain links TRBV29-1 with TRBJ1-2; the D gene is possibly TRBD1 (6 bases). In germline, CDR1 is SQVTM, CDR2 ANQGSEA. CDR3 length: 16 amino acids. Deletions cut 4 bases from V and 4 bases from J, with 22 bases between. CDR3 in DNA: TGCAGCGTTGGACCGGGGACAATCAGTGGAGTCTATGGCTACACCTTC. Translated, it gives CSVGPGTISGVYGYTF.

The rearrangement uses TRBV6-5 and TRBJ1-4, with a tentative D call TRBD1 (6 bases). The CDR3 spans 14 residues. Looked up from germline, CDR1 is MNHEY and CDR2 is SVGAGI. The ends were cut back, 2 bases at V and 8 bases at J, with 12 bases in the middle. For the CDR3, the DNA is TGTGCCAGCAGTTACCGGGGGGGCGGAGAAAAACTGTTTTTT. Its protein is CASSYRGGGEKLFF.

The V gene is TRBV19, the J gene TRBJ2-1; 14 nucleotides align to TRBD2. The V gene end was trimmed by 6 bases and the J gene end by 3 bases; junction bases not matched to a gene: 4. This CDR3 region has 16 residues. The germline CDR1 and CDR2 sequences are LNHDA and SQIVND (reference sequence). The CDR3, as DNA: TGTGCCAGTAGCTGGACTAGCGGGGGGTACTACAATGAGCAGTTCTTC. It specifies CASSWTSGGYYNEQFF.

V and J are TRBV5-1 and TRBJ1-4; 7 bases map to TRBD1. The germline CDR1 and CDR2 sequences are SGHRS and YFSETQ. This CDR3 comprises 16 residues. V lost 2 bases and J lost 0; bases outside the gene matches: 4. CDR3 sequence: CASSLPTGTTNEKLFF. For the CDR3, the DNA is TGCGCCAGCAGCTTACCGACAGGGACAACTAATGAAAAACTGTTTTTT.

The chain employs TRBV7-9 and TRBJ2-7; 7 bases are shared with TRBD1. V lost 5 bases and J lost 2; bases outside the gene matches: 6. The CDR3 has 14 amino acids. Germline loops: CDR1 SEHNR, CDR2 FQNEAQ (reference sequence). The chain's CDR3 is CASSPGDRTYEQYF. For the CDR3, the DNA is TGTGCCAGCAGCCCCGGGGACAGAACCTACGAGCAGTACTTC. The whole variable domain, remainder taken from reference TRBV7-9 and TRBJ2-7, is DTGVSQNPRHKITKRGQNVTFRCDPISEHNRLYWYRQTLGQGPEFLTYFQNEAQLEKSRLLSDRFSAERPKGSFSTLEIQRTEQGDSAMYLCASSPGDRTYEQYFGPGTRLTVT.

The rearrangement links TRBV4-1 to TRBJ2-4; D remains unclear. This CDR3 region has 16 residues. Trimming stripped 2 bases from V and 0 bases from J, with 11 bases between. Germline loops: CDR1 MGHRA, CDR2 YSYEKL. CDR3 nucleotide sequence: TGCGCCAGCAGCCAACTTCCGGTTCTAGCCAAAAACATTCAGTACTTC. Residues: CASSQLPVLAKNIQYF.

This rearrangement joins TRBV6-6 to TRBJ1-5; 8 positions match TRBD1. Germline V CDR1 and CDR2: MNHNY, SVGAGI (reference sequence). Germline trimming cut 5 bases from V and 4 bases from J; bases unmatched to any gene: 10. The CDR3 loop spans 16 amino acids. CDR3 DNA: TGTGCCAGCAGTACCCCAGACAGGGGCAGTAATCAGCCCCAGCATTTT. Translated, it gives CASSTPDRGSNQPQHF.

This chain uses TRBV7-6 with TRBJ2-3; no clear D. Germline values: CDR1 SGHVS, CDR2 FNYEAQ. This CDR3 has 14 residues. V was shortened by 7 bases and J by 2 bases, with 13 bases between the two germline ends. The CDR3 protein is CASKSLPYTDTQYF. The CDR3 nucleotides read TGTGCCAGCAAGAGCCTACCCTACACAGATACGCAGTATTTT. Complete variable domain (other parts from reference TRBV7-6 and TRBJ2-3): GAGVSQSPRYKVTKRGQDVALRCDPISGHVSLYWYRQALGQGPEFLTYFNYEAQQDKSGLPNDRFSAERPEGSISTLTIQRTEQRDSAMYRCASKSLPYTDTQYFGPGTRLTVL.

J is TRBJ2-6 and V is TRBV30; D unresolved. This CDR3 region has 22 residues. Germline V gene sequence: CDR1 GTSNPN, CDR2 SVGIG (reference sequence). Trimming left V 4 bases short and J 2 bases short, with 33 bases between. The CDR3 DNA follows: TGTGCCTGGACCACGCGAAATCCCAAAATCCCTTCTCTCAGGCCTGGGGCCAACGTCCTGACTTTC. Amino acids: CAWTTRNPKIPSLRPGANVLTF.

V usage is TRBV7-9 and J usage is TRBJ1-2, with D possibly TRBD1 on 6 matching bases. The germline V and J ends were trimmed by 1 base and 6 bases, with 12 bases remaining between them. The CDR3 totals 14 residues. The germline gives CDR1 SEHNR, CDR2 FQNEAQ (reference sequence). CDR3 in amino acids: CASSLDQGLDGYTF. CDR3 nucleotide sequence: TGTGCCAGCAGCTTAGACCAGGGGCTGGATGGCTACACCTTC.

V usage is TRBV27 and J usage is TRBJ2-1, with TRBD2 matching over 8 bases. The junction had 7 bases not matched to a gene; V was cut back by 8 bases and J by 10 bases. The CDR3 has 12 residues. Germline V gene data show CDR1 as MNHEY and CDR2 as SMNVEV (reference sequence). The CDR3 region is CASLGRGAEQFF. CDR3 DNA: TGTGCCAGCCTGGGGCGGGGGGCGGAGCAGTTCTTC.

The CDR3 is CASSGDLPSGNTIYF. As DNA, the CDR3 is TGTGCCAGCAGCGGGGACTTACCCTCTGGAAACACCATATATTTT. The chain joins TRBV13 to TRBJ1-3, with a weak D call TRBD1 (5 bases). Germline V gene data show CDR1 as PRHDT and CDR2 as FYEKMQ (reference sequence). The CDR3 extends over 15 amino acids. V lost 5 bases and J 0 bases, leaving 11 bases between the germline ends. Combining the CDR3 with reference TRBV13 and TRBJ1-3 gives the whole variable domain AAGVIQSPRHLIKEKRETATLKCYPIPRHDTVYWYQQGPGQDPQFLISFYEKMQSDKGSIPDRFSAQQFSDYHSELNMSSLELGDSALYFCASSGDLPSGNTIYFGEGSWLTVV.

The V gene is TRBV7-3, the J gene TRBJ1-1; maybe TRBD1 (5 bases). V lost 5 bases and J lost 1, with 14 bases in between. The CDR3 runs to 15 residues. Germline CDR1 is SGHTA and CDR2 is FQGTGA. The CDR3: CASSAGGGRNTEAFF. The CDR3 nucleotides read TGTGCCAGCAGCGCGGGGGGAGGTAGGAACACTGAAGCTTTCTTT.

The CDR3: CASSFGTGRYNEQFF. CDR3 DNA sequence: TGTGCCAGCAGCTTCGGGACAGGAAGATACAATGAGCAGTTCTTC. This chain links TRBV7-6 with TRBJ2-1; 8 bases align to TRBD1. J was trimmed by 4 bases and V by 3 bases; bases with no gene match: 5. Germline CDR1 and CDR2: SGHVS and FNYEAQ. The length of the CDR3 is 15 residues.

V is TRBV19 and J is TRBJ1-1; the match to TRBD1 covers 7 bases. This CDR3 comprises 14 residues. Germline CDR1 is LNHDA and CDR2 is SQIVND (reference sequence). The V gene end was trimmed by 9 bases and the J gene end by 5 bases; junction bases not matched to a gene: 12. CDR3 region: CASSSGQYDTEAFF. The DNA for the CDR3 is TGTGCCAGCTCCTCGGGACAGTATGATACTGAAGCTTTCTTT.

CDR3 amino acids: CASGPGQGYYEQYF. The CDR3 region has the DNA TGTGCCAGCGGCCCCGGACAGGGGTATTACGAGCAGTACTTC. The rearrangement links TRBV2 to TRBJ2-7; 9 nucleotides line up with TRBD1. J gave up 4 bases and V 8 bases, and 9 bases lay outside the gene matches. The CDR3 is made up of 14 amino acids. Per germline, CDR1 SNHLY and CDR2 FYNNEI.

The V call is TRBV19, the J call TRBJ1-6, with 8 bases matching TRBD1. Germline loops: CDR1 LNHDA, CDR2 SQIVND (reference sequence). Losses at the gene ends were 6 bases for V and 13 bases for J; bases not matched to a gene: 11. There are 14 residues in the CDR3. The CDR3 nucleotides read TGTGCCAGTAGCAGACAGGGGCTTTCGGATCCCCTCCACTTT. Translation gives CASSRQGLSDPLHF.

This sequence joins TRBV9 and TRBJ2-1; 14 bases map to TRBD2. CDR1 is SGDLS and CDR2 is YYNGEE in the germline V gene. The CDR3 is made up of 16 amino acids. After removal of 0 bases from V and 7 bases from J, the junction contained 3 bases not matched to a gene. CDR3 region: CASSVEGLAGDNEQFF. The CDR3 DNA is TGTGCCAGCAGCGTAGAGGGACTAGCGGGGGATAATGAGCAGTTCTTC.

The chain couples TRBV10-3 to TRBJ1-4; TRBD1 agrees at 8 bases. V dropped 10 bases and J dropped 7; count of bases not matched to a gene: 11. The CDR3 runs to 14 residues. Germline V gene data show CDR1 as ENHRY and CDR2 as SYGVKD. CDR3 sequence: CATAGDRTGEKLFF. The CDR3 DNA is TGTGCCACCGCAGGGGACAGGACGGGTGAAAAACTGTTTTTT.

V and J are TRBV29-1 and TRBJ1-2, with D maybe TRBD1 (5 bases). This CDR3 is built from 11 residues. V dropped 4 bases and J dropped 8 bases, with 11 bases sitting between them. In germline, CDR1 is SQVTM, CDR2 ANQGSEA. The CDR3 region has the DNA TGCAGCGTTGGGGGGGACTGGGGCTACACCTTC. Translated: CSVGGDWGYTF.

V usage is TRBV5-1 and J usage is TRBJ1-1; D is uncertain. Germline CDR1 and CDR2: SGHRS and YFSETQ. The V and J ends lost 4 bases and 1 base respectively, with 11 bases between them. CDR3 size: 14 residues. CDR3 sequence (DNA): TGCGCCAGCAGCCTGCAGGTTGAGAACACTGAAGCTTTCTTT. As protein: CASSLQVENTEAFF.

The chain recombines TRBV9 with TRBJ1-4; D may be TRBD1 (6 bases). CDR1 and CDR2 from the germline V gene are SGDLS and YYNGEE. CDR3 length: 17 residues. With 0 bases removed from V and 2 bases from J, the gap between germline ends came to 14 bases. The CDR3 here is CASSVGLVQGTNEKLFF. The CDR3 coding sequence is TGTGCCAGCAGCGTAGGGTTAGTCCAGGGGACTAATGAAAAACTGTTTTTT.

This rearrangement joins TRBV29-1 to TRBJ2-3; D not resolved. The CDR3 runs 10 residues. Trimming removed 6 bases from V and 3 bases from J, with 4 bases in between. The V gene's germline CDR1 is SQVTM and CDR2 ANQGSEA. CDR3 nucleotide sequence: TGCAGCGTCCTAACAGATACGCAGTATTTT. Residues: CSVLTDTQYF.

The J gene is TRBJ1-4, the V gene TRBV6-1; D ambiguous. Trimming stripped 4 bases from V and 8 bases from J, with 11 bases between. The CDR3 covers 13 residues. Germline V gene sequence: CDR1 MNHNS, CDR2 SASEGT. In DNA, the CDR3 is TGTGCCAGCAGTGGGGCGAGAGTCGAAAAACTGTTTTTT. Encoded protein: CASSGARVEKLFF.

In this sample, this clone turned up once. The CDR3 nucleotides are TGTGCGACAGCCCCAGGGGCCGGGGAGCTGTTTTTT. It translates to CATAPGAGELFF. This chain connects TRBV7-9 to TRBJ2-2; TRBD1 is a possible D gene (6 bases). The length of the CDR3 is 12 residues. Per the germline V gene, CDR1 is SEHNR and CDR2 is FQNEAQ (reference sequence).

CDR3 in DNA: TGCGCCAGCAGCCAACTCCGGGACAGGTATAATTCACCCCTCCACTTT. As protein: CASSQLRDRYNSPLHF. J is TRBJ1-6 and V is TRBV4-1, with 8 bases aligning to TRBD1. The CDR3 spans 16 residues. V shed 2 bases, J shed 4 bases, and the junction held 4 bases outside the gene matches. In germline, CDR1 is MGHRA, CDR2 YSYEKL.

CDR3 loop: CASSQGVRGYTF. CDR3 in DNA: TGTGCCAGCAGTCAGGGGGTCCGGGGCTACACCTTC. This chain joins TRBV6-5 and TRBJ1-2; 7 bases map to TRBD1. The CDR3 contains 12 residues. The germline gives CDR1 MNHEY, CDR2 SVGAGI. After removal of 5 bases from V and 8 bases from J, the junction contained 5 bases not matched to a gene.

V and J are TRBV5-6 and TRBJ2-7; weak D call: TRBD2 (5 bases). The germline gives CDR1 SGHDT, CDR2 YYEEEE. The CDR3 is made up of 13 amino acids. V lost 1 base and J 2 bases, leaving 7 bases between the germline ends. The CDR3 sequence is CASSLRGTYEQYF. The CDR3 nucleotides read TGTGCCAGCAGCTTGCGAGGGACCTACGAGCAGTACTTC.